The 14 T cell receptor beta chains below all came from one sample that was sequenced in a study of blood T cell repertoires in COVID-19. Repertoires were generated with immunoSEQ multiplex PCR, while TCRdb's copy carries only in-frame clones and drops some. This sample has 150,000 to 200,000 clones, with over 75% found just once. The specimen was peripheral blood. The receptors originated from a man aged 60-69 years with active or convalescent COVID-19.

V is TRBV6-5 and J is TRBJ1-2, with D possibly matching TRBD1 (5 bases). With 7 bases removed from V and 0 bases from J, the gap between germline ends came to 9 bases. Germline V CDR1 and CDR2: MNHEY, SVGAGI. The CDR3 spans 13 residues. CDR3 DNA sequence: TGTGCCAGCAAGTTACAGGCTAACTATGGCTACACCTTC. It translates to CASKLQANYGYTF.

V and J are TRBV2 and TRBJ2-3; tentative D call: TRBD1 (5 bases). V lost 7 bases to trimming and J lost 0 bases, with 26 bases between them. The CDR3 extends over 19 amino acids. Germline lookup yields CDR1 SNHLY and CDR2 FYNNEI. The CDR3 nucleotides read TGTGCCAGCACAAATCGGACATCGACGTCATTTCTTAGCACAGATACGCAGTATTTT. This translates into CASTNRTSTSFLSTDTQYF. The variable domain in full, completed from reference TRBV2 and TRBJ2-3, reads EPEVTQTPSHQVTQMGQEVILRCVPISNHLYFYWYRQILGQKVEFLVSFYNNEISEKSEIFDDQFSVERPDGSNFTLKIRSTKLEDSAMYFCASTNRTSTSFLSTDTQYFGPGTRLTVL.

The rearrangement links TRBV10-1 to TRBJ1-6; TRBD1 matches 9 bases. The CDR3 loop spans 19 amino acids. The trim removed 4 bases at V and 7 bases at J, leaving 17 bases unmatched. Germline V gene lookup returns CDR1 WNHNN and CDR2 SYGVQD (reference sequence). The CDR3 region is CASSANFPGTGRNNSPLHF. The CDR3, as DNA: TGCGCCAGCAGTGCCAACTTCCCCGGGACAGGGAGGAACAATTCACCCCTCCACTTT.

This clone was counted ten times or more. The rearrangement joins TRBV19 to TRBJ2-5; a weak D match, TRBD2 (6 bases). Trimming took off 11 bases at V and 6 bases at J, with 13 bases between the two ends. Germline CDR1 LNHDA, CDR2 SQIVND (reference sequence). The CDR3 sequence is 11 residues long. In DNA form, the CDR3 reads TGTGCCGGGAGGATATCCCAGACCCAGTACTTC. It translates to CAGRISQTQYF.

The chain links TRBV28 to TRBJ2-2; TRBD2 aligns across 11 bases. Germline-derived CDR1 and CDR2 are MDHEN and SYDVKM. CDR3 length equals 14 residues. J was trimmed by 5 bases and V by 7 bases; bases with no gene match: 3. The CDR3 bases are TGTGCCAGCATAGCGGGAGGGTTAACCGGGGAGCTGTTTTTT. Amino acids: CASIAGGLTGELFF.

This clone was counted between two and nine times. The chain is built from TRBV13 and TRBJ2-7; the match to TRBD2 covers 12 bases. Trimming cost V 5 bases and J 0 bases; bases outside gene matches: 5. The CDR3 is 16 residues long. Germline V lookup: CDR1 PRHDT, CDR2 FYEKMQ (reference sequence). The CDR3 sequence: CASSRTSGVISYEQYF. CDR3 DNA: TGTGCCAGCAGCAGGACTAGCGGGGTAATCTCCTACGAGCAGTACTTC. Supplemented by reference TRBV13 and TRBJ2-7, the full variable domain reads AAGVIQSPRHLIKEKRETATLKCYPIPRHDTVYWYQQGPGQDPQFLISFYEKMQSDKGSIPDRFSAQQFSDYHSELNMSSLELGDSALYFCASSRTSGVISYEQYFGPGTRLTVT.

The rearrangement uses TRBV3-1 (or the pseudogene TRBV3-2) and TRBJ1-2; D unclear. Germline lookup yields CDR1 LGHDT and CDR2 YNNKEL (reference sequence). The V end lost 0 bases, the J end lost 4 bases, and 15 bases lay between the germline ends. The CDR3 runs to 16 residues. CDR3 coding DNA: TGTGCCAGCAGCCAAGAAGGTCCAGCCGGAGGCTATGGCTACACCTTC. Translating it yields CASSQEGPAGGYGYTF.

This rearrangement joins TRBV6-1 to TRBJ2-7; possibly TRBD2 for D (5 bases). Germline V CDR1 and CDR2: MNHNS, SASEGT. V was cut by 0 bases and J by 2 bases, with 11 bases left in between. The CDR3 consists of 15 residues. The CDR3 nucleotides are TGTGCCAGCAGTGAAGCGAGGCTGCGGGCCTACGAGCAGTACTTC. This encodes CASSEARLRAYEQYF.

V gene TRBV5-1 combines with J gene TRBJ1-1, with a tentative D call TRBD1 (5 bases). V was trimmed by 4 bases and J by 5 bases, leaving 18 bases between them. CDR3 length: 15 amino acids. CDR1 is SGHRS, CDR2 YFSETQ, per germline. In DNA, the CDR3 is TGCGCCAGCAGCCCCTGGGGAGGCAGGGAGACTGAAGCTTTCTTT. Translated: CASSPWGGRETEAFF.

The chain combines TRBV2 with TRBJ1-4, with D tentatively TRBD1 (5 bases). CDR1 and CDR2 (germline): SNHLY, FYNNEI. The CDR3 covers 15 residues. V was shortened by 3 bases and J by 5 bases, with 13 bases between the two germline ends. The CDR3 region is CASSDFQGLNEKLFF. For the CDR3, the DNA is TGTGCCAGCAGTGATTTTCAGGGTCTCAATGAAAAACTGTTTTTT.

This clone was recorded a few times. The chain is built from TRBV28 and TRBJ2-5; tentatively, D is TRBD1 (6 bases). This CDR3 contains 15 residues. V was clipped by 4 bases and J by 6 bases, with 18 bases between them. CDR1 and CDR2 (germline): MDHEN, SYDVKM. The CDR3 region has the DNA TGTGCCAGCAGTTCCCAGGACAGCCAACGGAAGACCCAGTACTTC. Amino acids: CASSSQDSQRKTQYF.

The rearrangement links TRBV4-1 to TRBJ1-4; 8 bases align to TRBD1. This CDR3 region has 15 residues. V gave up 4 bases and J gave up 3 bases; unmatched junction bases: 4. Germline assignment: CDR1 MGHRA and CDR2 YSYEKL. CDR3 DNA sequence: TGCGCCAGCAGCCTCGGGACAGGACCTAATGAAAAACTGTTTTTT. It yields the protein CASSLGTGPNEKLFF.

The CDR3 protein is CSVDGARNYGYTF. CDR3 coding DNA: TGCAGCGTTGATGGGGCTCGTAACTATGGCTACACCTTC. The chain employs TRBV29-1 and TRBJ1-2, with a weak D call TRBD1 (5 bases). The CDR3 has 13 amino acids. Germline V gene lookup returns CDR1 SQVTM and CDR2 ANQGSEA. Trimming took off 3 bases at V and 1 base at J, with 9 bases between the two ends.

The chain joins TRBV19 to TRBJ2-7; weak D call: TRBD1 (7 bases). V lost 5 bases and J 6 bases, leaving 11 bases between the germline ends. The germline V gene has CDR1 LNHDA and CDR2 SQIVND (reference sequence). This CDR3 is 12 amino acids long. CDR3 nucleotides: TGTGCCAGTAGTGAGCAGGGGGGCGAGCAGTACTTC. Its translation is CASSEQGGEQYF.